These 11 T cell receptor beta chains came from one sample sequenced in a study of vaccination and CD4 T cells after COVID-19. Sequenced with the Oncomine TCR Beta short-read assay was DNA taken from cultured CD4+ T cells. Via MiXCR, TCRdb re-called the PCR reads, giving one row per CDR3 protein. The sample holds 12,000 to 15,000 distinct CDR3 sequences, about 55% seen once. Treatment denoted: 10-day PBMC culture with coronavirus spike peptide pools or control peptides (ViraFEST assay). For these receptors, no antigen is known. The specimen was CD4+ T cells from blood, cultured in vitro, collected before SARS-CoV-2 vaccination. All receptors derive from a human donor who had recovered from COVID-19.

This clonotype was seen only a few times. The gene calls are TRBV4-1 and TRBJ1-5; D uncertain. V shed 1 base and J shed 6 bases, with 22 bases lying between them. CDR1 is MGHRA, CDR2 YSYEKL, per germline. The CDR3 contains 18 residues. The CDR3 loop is CASSQVDMGMSAGQPQHF. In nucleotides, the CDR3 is TGCGCCAGCAGCCAAGTCGACATGGGCATGAGCGCGGGTCAGCCCCAGCATTTT.

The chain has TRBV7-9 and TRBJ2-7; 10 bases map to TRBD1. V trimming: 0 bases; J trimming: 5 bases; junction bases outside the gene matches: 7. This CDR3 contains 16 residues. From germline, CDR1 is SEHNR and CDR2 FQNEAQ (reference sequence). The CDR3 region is CASSLAPGTGVDEQYF. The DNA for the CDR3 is TGTGCCAGCAGCTTAGCGCCTGGGACAGGGGTGGACGAGCAGTACTTC.

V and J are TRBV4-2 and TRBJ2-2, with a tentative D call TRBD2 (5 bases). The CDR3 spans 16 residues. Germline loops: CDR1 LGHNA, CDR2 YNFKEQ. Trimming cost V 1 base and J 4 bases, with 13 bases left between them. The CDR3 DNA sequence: TGTGCCAGCAGCCAAGTAGGAGAGGGCGGCACCGGGGAGCTGTTTTTT. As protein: CASSQVGEGGTGELFF.

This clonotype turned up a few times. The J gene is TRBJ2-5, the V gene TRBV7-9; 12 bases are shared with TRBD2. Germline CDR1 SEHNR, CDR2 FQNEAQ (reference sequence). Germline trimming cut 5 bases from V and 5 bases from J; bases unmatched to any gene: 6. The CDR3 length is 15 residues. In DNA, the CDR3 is TGTGCCAGCAGCCCACCTGGGACTAGCGGGGAGACCCAGTACTTC. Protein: CASSPPGTSGETQYF.

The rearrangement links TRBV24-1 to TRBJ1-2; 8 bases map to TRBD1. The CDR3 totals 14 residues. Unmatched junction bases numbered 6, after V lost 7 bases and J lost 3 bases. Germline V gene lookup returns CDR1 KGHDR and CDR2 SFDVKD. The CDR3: CATSQTGVDYGYTF. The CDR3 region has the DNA TGTGCCACCAGCCAGACAGGGGTGGACTATGGCTACACCTTC.

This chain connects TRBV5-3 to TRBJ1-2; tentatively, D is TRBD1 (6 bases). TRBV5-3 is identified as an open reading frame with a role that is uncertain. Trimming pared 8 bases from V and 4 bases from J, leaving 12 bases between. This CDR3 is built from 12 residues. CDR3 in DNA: TGTGCCAGCAGCGAGACAGGCTATGGCTACACCTTC. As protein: CASSETGYGYTF.

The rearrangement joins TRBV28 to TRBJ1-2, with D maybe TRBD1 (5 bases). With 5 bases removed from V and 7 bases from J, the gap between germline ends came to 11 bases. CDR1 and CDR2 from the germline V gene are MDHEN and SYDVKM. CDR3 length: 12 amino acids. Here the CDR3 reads CASSAGRGGYTF. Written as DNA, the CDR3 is TGTGCCAGCAGTGCGGGTAGGGGTGGCTACACCTTC.

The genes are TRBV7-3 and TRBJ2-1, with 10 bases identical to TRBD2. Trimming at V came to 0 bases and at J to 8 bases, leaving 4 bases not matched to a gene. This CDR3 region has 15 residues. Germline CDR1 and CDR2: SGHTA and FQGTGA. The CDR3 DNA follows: TGTGCCAGCAGCTTAACGGGCCTAGCGGGAGATGAGCAGTTCTTC. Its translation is CASSLTGLAGDEQFF.

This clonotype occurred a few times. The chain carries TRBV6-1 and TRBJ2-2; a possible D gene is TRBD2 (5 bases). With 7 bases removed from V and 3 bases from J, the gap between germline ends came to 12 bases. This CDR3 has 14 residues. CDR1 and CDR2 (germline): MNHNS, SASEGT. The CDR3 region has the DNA TGTGCCAGCACGGACGGGGTGGACACCGGGGAGCTGTTTTTT. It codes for CASTDGVDTGELFF.

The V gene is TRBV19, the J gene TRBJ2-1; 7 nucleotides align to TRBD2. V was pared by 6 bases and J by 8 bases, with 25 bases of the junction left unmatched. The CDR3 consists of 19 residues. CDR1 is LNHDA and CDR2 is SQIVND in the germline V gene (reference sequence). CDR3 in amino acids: CASSAIGNSGPHGWDEQFF. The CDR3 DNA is TGTGCCAGTAGCGCGATTGGGAATAGCGGGCCCCACGGGTGGGATGAGCAGTTCTTC.

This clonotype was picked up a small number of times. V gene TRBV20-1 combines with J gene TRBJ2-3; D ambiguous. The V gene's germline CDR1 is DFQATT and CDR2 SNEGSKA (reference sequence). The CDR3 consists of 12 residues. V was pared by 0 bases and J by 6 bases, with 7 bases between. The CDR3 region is CSARDDGDTQYF. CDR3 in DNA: TGCAGTGCTAGAGATGACGGTGATACGCAGTATTTT.